A selection of T cell receptor beta chains follows, all from one sample in a study of PD-1 blockade in classical Hodgkin lymphoma. The repertoire was sequenced with immunoSEQ multiplex PCR; TCRdb's copy has only in-frame clones and lacks some. Of 35,000 to 45,000 clones in the sample, around three quarters were seen once. This sample comprised peripheral blood mononuclear cells (PBMCs), obtained before the second cycle of nivolumab. The source is a human donor with classical Hodgkin lymphoma. Each CDR3 is given with its conserved first and last residue. Fields, in order: V gene, J gene, CDR3 protein.

>TRBV6-5|TRBJ1-3
CASSYSSSSWGNTIYF
>TRBV29-1|TRBJ2-1
CSVEIGVGNYNEQFF
>TRBV27|TRBJ1-2
CASSLVTGGIGYTF
>TRBV19|TRBJ1-6
CASSIALYSPLHF
>TRBV2|TRBJ2-1
CASGGSYNEQFF
>TRBV4-1|TRBJ2-4
CASSQGVENIQYF
>TRBV28|TRBJ1-5
CASSLVNSNQPQHF
>TRBV6-5|TRBJ2-1
CASSRTVNEQFF
>TRBV9|TRBJ2-5
CASSVGETSLETQYF
>TRBV27|TRBJ2-3
CASSFGQTYTDTQYF
>TRBV18|TRBJ2-1
CASSPYEGSGYEQFF
>TRBV13|TRBJ2-3
CASSPLGDTQYF
>TRBV6-6|TRBJ2-2
CASSPSSNTGELFF
>TRBV30|TRBJ1-1
CAWSVLRINTEAFF
>TRBV9|TRBJ1-3
CASSIVSGNTIYF
>TRBV10-3|TRBJ1-1
CAIKGPRGQRGTEAFF
>TRBV6-5|TRBJ1-1
CASSPTSNTEAFF
>TRBV19|TRBJ1-1
CASSLTGTAEAFF
>TRBV7-9|TRBJ1-2
CASSLGVSDRERTNYGYTF
>TRBV7-2|TRBJ2-2
CASGQGYVGELFF
>TRBV2|TRBJ1-5
CASRKEGQGSQPQHF
>TRBV27|TRBJ1-1
CARDRGKNTEAFF
>TRBV5-5|TRBJ1-5
CASSTGQGVGGSNQPQHF
>TRBV28|TRBJ1-5
CASRVSGPFNQPQHF
>TRBV29-1|TRBJ2-3
CSVLAADTQYF
>TRBV30|TRBJ1-2
CAWSVAPREVYGYTF
>TRBV29-1|TRBJ1-4
CSVGQGPIGEKLFF
>TRBV25-1|TRBJ2-7
CASSRTGHYEQYF
>TRBV7-2|TRBJ2-3
CASSLLAGATDTQYF
>TRBV16|TRBJ2-6
CASSPHGAGANVLTF
>TRBV6-1|TRBJ1-2
CASMGDRGDYGYTF
>TRBV7-9|TRBJ2-1
CASSPAGAEDNEQFF
>TRBV6-6|TRBJ1-1
CASSILRGMNTEAFF
>TRBV6-5|TRBJ2-7
CASSSRGGINEQYF
>TRBV28|TRBJ1-5
CATYPMSQPQHF
>TRBV14|TRBJ1-4
CASSRLSLRVTNEKLFF
>TRBV4-1|TRBJ2-7
CASSQPSYEQYF
>TRBV9|TRBJ1-1
CASSVGAGGEAFF
>TRBV6-6|TRBJ1-4
CACGQFRSREKLFF
>TRBV9|TRBJ1-2
CASSAEGGGPLYGYTF
>TRBV30|TRBJ1-2
CAWRPAGDYGYTF